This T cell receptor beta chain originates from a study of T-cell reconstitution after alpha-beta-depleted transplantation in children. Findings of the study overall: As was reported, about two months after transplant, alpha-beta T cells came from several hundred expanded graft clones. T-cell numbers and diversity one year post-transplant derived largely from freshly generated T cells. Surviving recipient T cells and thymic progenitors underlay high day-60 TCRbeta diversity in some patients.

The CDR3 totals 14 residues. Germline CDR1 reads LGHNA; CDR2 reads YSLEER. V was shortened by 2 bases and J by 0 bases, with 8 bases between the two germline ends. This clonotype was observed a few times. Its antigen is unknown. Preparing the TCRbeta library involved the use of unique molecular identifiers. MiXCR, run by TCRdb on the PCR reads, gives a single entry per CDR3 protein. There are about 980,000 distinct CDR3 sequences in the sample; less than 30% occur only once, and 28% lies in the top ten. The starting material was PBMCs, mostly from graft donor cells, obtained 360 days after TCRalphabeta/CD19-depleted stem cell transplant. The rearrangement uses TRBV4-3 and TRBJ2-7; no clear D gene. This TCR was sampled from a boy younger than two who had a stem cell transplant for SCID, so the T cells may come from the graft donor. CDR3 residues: CASSQIRSSYEQYF. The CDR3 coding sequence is TGCGCCAGCAGCCAAATCAGAAGCTCCTACGAGCAGTACTTC.